These 25 T cell receptor beta chains originate from one sample sequenced in a study of T cell repertoires in cytomegalovirus infection. From the reads, TCRdb called clonotypes with MiXCR, one entry per CDR3 protein. The sample comprises hundreds of thousands of distinct CDR3 sequences, around 24% of which are singletons, and 6.5% to 10% rests with the top ten. Material for sequencing was CD8+ T cells from PBMCs. These receptor sequences come from a human donor in good health (CMV status not recorded). Some clones in this sample may be carry-over from other donors' samples.

This clonotype was picked up a small number of times. J is TRBJ2-1 and V is TRBV27, with TRBD2 matching over 10 bases. The trim removed 5 bases at V and 7 bases at J, leaving 11 bases unmatched. CDR1 and CDR2 from the germline V gene are MNHEY and SMNVEV (reference sequence). This CDR3 contains 16 residues. CDR3 in DNA: TGTGCCAGCAGTCTACTAGCGGGGAATTCAGGGAATGAGCAGTTCTTC. Protein product: CASSLLAGNSGNEQFF.

This chain links TRBV7-4 with TRBJ2-3, with 9 bases aligning to TRBD2. The CDR3 contains 14 residues. Trimming removed 4 bases from V and 5 bases from J; junction bases left unmatched: 4. CDR1 and CDR2 (germline): SGHVT, SQSDAQ. The CDR3 region is CASSSKRGEDTQYF. The CDR3 coding sequence is TGTGCCAGCAGCTCCAAGCGGGGGGAAGATACGCAGTATTTT.

V and J are TRBV28 and TRBJ1-1; D gene ambiguous. Trimming shortened V by 10 bases and J by 4 bases, and 16 bases separated the two germline ends. The CDR3 is 13 residues long. The V gene's germline CDR1 is MDHEN and CDR2 SYDVKM. The DNA of the CDR3 is TGTGCCAACAAAAAGGACCCCCCCACTGAAGCTTTCTTT. Protein product: CANKKDPPTEAFF.

The chain has TRBV7-9 and TRBJ2-1; weak D call: TRBD1 (5 bases). The CDR3 is made up of 12 amino acids. Germline V CDR1 and CDR2: SEHNR, FQNEAQ (reference sequence). The V end was cut by 5 bases, the J end by 6 bases, with 8 bases between. In DNA form, the CDR3 reads TGTGCCAGCAGCGAACAGGTCAATGAGCAGTTCTTC. Its protein is CASSEQVNEQFF. Based on the CDR3 plus reference TRBV7-9 and TRBJ2-1, the full variable domain is DTGVSQNPRHKITKRGQNVTFRCDPISEHNRLYWYRQTLGQGPEFLTYFQNEAQLEKSRLLSDRFSAERPKGSFSTLEIQRTEQGDSAMYLCASSEQVNEQFFGPGTRLTVL.

V gene TRBV29-1 combines with J gene TRBJ2-7, with 7 bases aligning to TRBD2. The V gene end was trimmed by 4 bases and the J gene end by 4 bases; junction bases not matched to a gene: 4. From germline, CDR1 is SQVTM and CDR2 ANQGSEA. The CDR3 spans 12 residues. The chain's CDR3 is CSVVWREYEQYF. The CDR3 DNA sequence: TGCAGCGTTGTCTGGCGGGAGTACGAGCAGTACTTC.

This clonotype has at least ten counts. The gene calls are TRBV7-9 and TRBJ2-2; the D is unclear. Trimming left V 7 bases short and J 3 bases short, with 12 bases between. There are 14 residues in the CDR3. Germline CDR1 and CDR2: SEHNR and FQNEAQ (reference sequence). Here the CDR3 reads CASIGTGHTGELFF. The CDR3 DNA reads TGTGCCAGCATAGGCACGGGCCACACCGGGGAGCTGTTTTTT.

The chain carries TRBV12-5 and TRBJ1-5; D is unclear. Germline V gives CDR1 LGHNT, CDR2 FRNRAP. The CDR3 runs 12 residues. The germline V and J ends were trimmed by 1 base and 7 bases, with 5 bases remaining between them. CDR3 DNA sequence: TGTGCTAGTGGTTTGGGGGGACAGCCCCAGCATTTT. It yields the protein CASGLGGQPQHF.

The chain combines TRBV6-5 with TRBJ2-2; no firm D call. The CDR3 contains 16 residues. Germline V gene data show CDR1 as MNHEY and CDR2 as SVGAGI. The V gene lost 2 bases and the J gene lost 4 bases, with 14 bases spanning the gap. CDR3 amino acids: CASSYDAGPGTGELFF. The DNA for the CDR3 is TGTGCCAGCAGTTACGACGCAGGACCGGGCACCGGGGAGCTGTTTTTT.

A few counts support this clonotype. At one boundary the junction diverges from the germline segment, which might be a read error. The V call is TRBV11-2, the J call TRBJ2-1, with a possible D match to TRBD2 (5 bases). From germline, CDR1 is SGHAT and CDR2 FQNNGV. The CDR3 covers 13 residues. CDR3 residues: CASSLEGSAMSVF. The CDR3 DNA reads TGTGCCAGCAGCTTAGAGGGTAGCGCGATGTCGGTCTTC.

In the case of this clonotype: A much larger clone lies a single base off, so this may be a read error. This chain connects TRBV7-8 to TRBJ1-4; TRBD1 is a possible D gene (5 bases). CDR1 is SGHVS and CDR2 is FQNEAQ in the germline V gene. CDR3 length: 14 residues. The CDR3 loop reads CASSFGAPNVKLFF. The CDR3 nucleotides are TGTGCCAGCAGCTTCGGGGCGCCTAATGTAAAACTGTTTTTT.

This sequence joins TRBV20-1 and TRBJ1-2; tentative D call: TRBD1 (6 bases). Germline CDR1 is DFQATT and CDR2 is SNEGSKA (reference sequence). The CDR3 consists of 18 residues. The germline V and J ends were trimmed by 2 bases and 2 bases, with 24 bases remaining between them. The CDR3 sequence is CSARLFSATGPTNYGYTF. CDR3 nucleotides: TGCAGTGCTAGATTATTCTCGGCAACAGGGCCGACAAACTATGGCTACACCTTC.

This clonotype was picked up many times. The chain couples TRBV7-9 to TRBJ2-1; tentative D call: TRBD2 (7 bases). V was clipped by 5 bases and J by 4 bases, with 15 bases between them. Germline V gives CDR1 SEHNR, CDR2 FQNEAQ (reference sequence). This CDR3 is built from 15 residues. This CDR3 reads CASSPRAGAYNEQFF. The CDR3 DNA sequence: TGTGCCAGCAGCCCGAGGGCGGGGGCATACAATGAGCAGTTCTTC. Drawing the rest from reference TRBV7-9 and TRBJ2-1, the complete variable domain is DTGVSQNPRHKITKRGQNVTFRCDPISEHNRLYWYRQTLGQGPEFLTYFQNEAQLEKSRLLSDRFSAERPKGSFSTLEIQRTEQGDSAMYLCASSPRAGAYNEQFFGPGTRLTVL.

This clonotype was counted between two and nine times. CDR3 sequence reads: CASRGQGGGMNTEAFF. DNA of the CDR3: TGCGCCAGCCGGGGGCAGGGCGGAGGGATGAACACTGAAGCTTTCTTT. The chain is built from TRBV5-1 and TRBJ1-1; tentatively, D is TRBD1 (6 bases). CDR3 length equals 16 residues. CDR1 SGHRS and CDR2 YFSETQ come from the germline V gene. The germline V and J ends were trimmed by 7 bases and 0 bases, with 19 bases remaining between them.

This clonotype appeared a single time. V usage is TRBV2 and J usage is TRBJ2-7; TRBD1 aligns across 8 bases. The CDR3 has 14 residues. After removal of 4 bases from V and 3 bases from J, the junction contained 5 bases not matched to a gene. The germline V gene has CDR1 SNHLY and CDR2 FYNNEI. CDR3 sequence: CASSGQGANYEQYV. The CDR3 DNA sequence: TGTGCCAGCAGTGGCCAGGGGGCGAACTACGAGCAGTACGTC.

This clonotype has more than one count but fewer than ten. The chain is built from TRBV6-2 or TRBV6-3 and TRBJ2-1; 10 nucleotides agree with TRBD1. CDR1 and CDR2 from the germline V gene are MNHEY and SVGEGT. The CDR3 covers 16 residues. Trimming removed 2 bases from V and 7 bases from J; junction bases left unmatched: 8. The CDR3 loop is CASSYVVGTGDNEQFF. In nucleotides, the CDR3 is TGTGCCAGCAGTTACGTTGTCGGGACAGGGGATAATGAGCAGTTCTTC.

This clonotype was recorded at least ten times. The chain recombines TRBV7-9 with TRBJ1-2, with D hard to call. The CDR3 has 12 amino acids. Trimming removed 4 bases from V and 6 bases from J, with 9 bases in between. Germline values: CDR1 SEHNR, CDR2 FQNEAQ (reference sequence). The CDR3 DNA sequence: TGTGCCAGCAGCTCACACCCGGATGGCTACACCTTC. Protein product: CASSSHPDGYTF.

Regarding this clonotype: Germline is not matched at one junction end, which may reflect a read error. The chain links TRBV4-1 to TRBJ2-2; 11 positions agree with TRBD1. CDR3 length: 15 amino acids. CDR1 and CDR2 from the germline V gene are MGHRA and YSYEKL. The CDR3: CASSQDRGRSGELFF. DNA of the CDR3: TGTGCCAGCAGCCAGGACAGGGGGCGGTCCGGGGAGCTGTTTTTT.

This clonotype was counted a few times. This chain joins TRBV6-2 or TRBV6-3 and TRBJ2-7, with TRBD1 matching 9 bases. Germline V lookup: CDR1 MNHEY, CDR2 SVGEGT. The CDR3 loop spans 13 amino acids. V gave up 6 bases and J gave up 6 bases; unmatched junction bases: 6. Written as DNA, the CDR3 is TGTGCCAGCAGACTGGGACAGGGTTTCGAGCAGTACGTC. Protein sequence: CASRLGQGFEQYV.

To note about this clonotype: At one end, the junction sequence differs from germline, possibly due to a read error. The chain carries TRBV12-3 or TRBV12-4 and TRBJ1-5; D call uncertain. The CDR3 is 13 residues long. CDR3 bases: TGTGCCGGCAGTTTAGTATTTGATCAGCCCCAGCATTTT. Residues: CAGSLVFDQPQHF.

This clonotype was detected many times. The V gene is TRBV7-8, the J gene TRBJ1-1; TRBD1 agrees at 8 bases. V gave up 6 bases and J gave up 2 bases; unmatched junction bases: 5. The CDR3 runs to 14 residues. Germline V CDR1 and CDR2: SGHVS, FQNEAQ. CDR3 sequence: CASRPDRGNTEAFF. In DNA form, the CDR3 reads TGTGCCAGCAGACCCGACAGGGGAAACACTGAAGCTTTCTTT.

This clonotype has a count of ten or more. The rearrangement joins TRBV4-1 to TRBJ1-1, with D maybe TRBD1 (6 bases). Germline lookup yields CDR1 MGHRA and CDR2 YSYEKL. Deletions cut 0 bases from V and 1 base from J, with 9 bases between. The CDR3 is 15 residues long. The CDR3 protein is CASSQESGQNTEAFF. In DNA form, the CDR3 reads TGCGCCAGCAGCCAAGAATCGGGACAGAACACTGAAGCTTTCTTT.

The chain employs TRBV6-5 and TRBJ1-1; the D is unclear. V was clipped by 6 bases and J by 3 bases, with 11 bases between them. The germline CDR1 and CDR2 sequences are MNHEY and SVGAGI. The CDR3 is 13 residues long. In DNA form, the CDR3 reads TGTGCCAGCAGAGTGGGGTGGGACACTGAAGCTTTCTTT. This encodes CASRVGWDTEAFF.

The chain combines TRBV19 with TRBJ1-1; TRBD1 matches at 8 bases. CDR3 length: 18 amino acids. Germline V gene lookup returns CDR1 LNHDA and CDR2 SQIVND (reference sequence). The J segment lost 7 bases and the V segment lost 7 bases, leaving 23 bases of the junction unmatched. CDR3 DNA: TGTGCCAGTACTACAGGGGGGAGTTTGTCCGACCGCCGGGGTGAAGCTTTCTTT. Translated: CASTTGGSLSDRRGEAFF.

This clonotype was counted between two and nine times. The V and J genes are TRBV5-6 and TRBJ2-4, with 12 bases identical to TRBD2. V was pared by 2 bases and J by 0 bases, with 6 bases of the junction left unmatched. Germline V gene lookup returns CDR1 SGHDT and CDR2 YYEEEE. The CDR3 is made up of 18 amino acids. CDR3 DNA sequence: TGTGCCAGCAGCTTTGGGGCTAGCGGGGGGGTAGCCAAAAACATTCAGTACTTC. It yields the protein CASSFGASGGVAKNIQYF. Variable domain in full (rest from reference TRBV5-6 and TRBJ2-4): DAGVTQSPTHLIKTRGQQVTLRCSPKSGHDTVSWYQQALGQGPQFIFQYYEEEERQRGNFPDRFSGHQFPNYSSELNVNALLLGDSALYLCASSFGASGGVAKNIQYFGAGTRLSVL.

This clonotype was seen a handful of times. The chain joins TRBV9 to TRBJ1-2; 9 nucleotides agree with TRBD1. Germline CDR1 and CDR2: SGDLS and YYNGEE. This CDR3 has 17 residues. The junction had 8 bases not matched to a gene; V was cut back by 0 bases and J by 2 bases. Here the CDR3 DNA reads TGTGCCAGCAGCGTAGCTAAGGGGACAGGGCCGAACTATGGCTACACCTTC. Encoded protein: CASSVAKGTGPNYGYTF.